This TCR beta chain is from a study of cytomegalovirus exposure and HLA in healthy donors. The count of this clone is one. Germline-derived CDR1 and CDR2 are MDHEN and SYDVKM. CDR3 size: 16 residues. The junction had 5 bases not matched to a gene; V was cut back by 0 bases and J by 5 bases. 13 Jbeta primers and 60 Vbeta primers were used for the PCR. Sequenced by immunoSEQ multiplex PCR; TCRdb stores in-frame clones only, minus some. The sample includes over 50,000 clones, about 89% seen only once; the top ten take approximately 1.5%. The clonotype was recovered from a man aged 30-40 years in good health and CMV-seropositive. Material for sequencing was PBMCs. The V call is TRBV28, the J call TRBJ1-2; 11 bases line up with TRBD1. This CDR3 is CASSLWDRGRRYGYTF. CDR3 bases: TGTGCCAGCAGTTTATGGGACAGGGGGCGCCGGTATGGCTACACCTTC.